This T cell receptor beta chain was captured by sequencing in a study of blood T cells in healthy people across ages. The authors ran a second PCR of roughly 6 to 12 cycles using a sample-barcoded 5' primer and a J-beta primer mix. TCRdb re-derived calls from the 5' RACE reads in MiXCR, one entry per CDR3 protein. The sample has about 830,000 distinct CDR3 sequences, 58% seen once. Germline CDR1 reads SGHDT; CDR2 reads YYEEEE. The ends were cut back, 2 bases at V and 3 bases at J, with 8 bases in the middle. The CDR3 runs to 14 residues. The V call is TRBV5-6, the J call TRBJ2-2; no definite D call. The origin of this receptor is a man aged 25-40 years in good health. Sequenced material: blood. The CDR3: CASSFTAHTGELFF. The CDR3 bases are TGTGCCAGCAGCTTCACGGCCCACACCGGGGAGCTGTTTTTT.